This paragraph covers one T cell receptor beta chain sequence. The sample is drawn from a study of blood T cell repertoires in COVID-19. The CDR3 consists of 17 residues. Unmatched junction bases numbered 12, after V lost 3 bases and J lost 6 bases. CDR1 and CDR2 from the germline V gene are SGDLS and YYNGEE. The repertoire was sequenced with immunoSEQ multiplex PCR; TCRdb's copy has only in-frame clones and lacks some. The data contain fewer than 350,000 clones, 81% of them singletons. Sequences were obtained from peripheral blood. The source of this sequence is a woman aged 55-69 years with active or convalescent COVID-19. The chain employs TRBV9 and TRBJ1-3; 10 bases map to TRBD1. DNA for the CDR3: TGTGCCAGCAGCGCCTCGTGGGGACAGGGGAATGAAAACACCATATATTTT. Its protein product is CASSASWGQGNENTIYF.